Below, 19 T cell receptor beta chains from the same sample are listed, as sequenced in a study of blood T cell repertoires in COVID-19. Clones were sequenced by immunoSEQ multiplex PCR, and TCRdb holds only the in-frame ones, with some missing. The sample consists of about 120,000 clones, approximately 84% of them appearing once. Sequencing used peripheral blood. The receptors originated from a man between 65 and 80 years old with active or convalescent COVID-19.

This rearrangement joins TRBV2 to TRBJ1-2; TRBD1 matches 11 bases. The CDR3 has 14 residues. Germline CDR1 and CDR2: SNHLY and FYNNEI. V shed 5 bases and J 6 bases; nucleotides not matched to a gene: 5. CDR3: CASSTLDRGHGYTF. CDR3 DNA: TGTGCCAGCAGTACGCTGGACAGGGGGCATGGCTACACCTTC.

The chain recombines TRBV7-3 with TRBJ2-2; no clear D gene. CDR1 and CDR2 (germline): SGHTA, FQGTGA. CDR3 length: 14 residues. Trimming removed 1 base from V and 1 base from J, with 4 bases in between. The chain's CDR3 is CASSLNRNTGELFF. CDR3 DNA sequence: TGTGCCAGCAGCTTAAACAGGAACACCGGGGAGCTGTTTTTT.

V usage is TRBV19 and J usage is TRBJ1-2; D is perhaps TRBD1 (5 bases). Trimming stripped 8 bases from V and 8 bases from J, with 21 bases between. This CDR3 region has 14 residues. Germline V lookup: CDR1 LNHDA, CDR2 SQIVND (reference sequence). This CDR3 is CASQDLSTVRGYTF. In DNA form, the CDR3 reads TGTGCCAGTCAAGACCTATCGACAGTCCGGGGCTACACCTTC.

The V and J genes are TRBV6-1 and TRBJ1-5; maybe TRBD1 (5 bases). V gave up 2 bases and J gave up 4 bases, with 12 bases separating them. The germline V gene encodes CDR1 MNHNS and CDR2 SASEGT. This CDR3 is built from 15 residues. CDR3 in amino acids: CASSEQGLSNQPQHF. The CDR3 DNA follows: TGTGCCAGCAGTGAACAGGGTTTATCTAATCAGCCCCAGCATTTT.

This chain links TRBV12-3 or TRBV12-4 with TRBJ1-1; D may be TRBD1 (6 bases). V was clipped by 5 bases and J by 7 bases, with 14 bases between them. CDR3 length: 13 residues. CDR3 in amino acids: CASSNRARGEAFF. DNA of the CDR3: TGTGCCAGCAGTAACAGGGCCCGAGGTGAAGCTTTCTTT.

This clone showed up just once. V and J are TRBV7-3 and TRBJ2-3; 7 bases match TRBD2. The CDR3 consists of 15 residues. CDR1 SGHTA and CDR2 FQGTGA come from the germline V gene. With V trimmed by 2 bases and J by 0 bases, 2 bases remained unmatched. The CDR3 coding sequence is TGTGCCAGCAGCTTATGGGGGGGAAGCACAGATACGCAGTATTTT. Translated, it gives CASSLWGGSTDTQYF.

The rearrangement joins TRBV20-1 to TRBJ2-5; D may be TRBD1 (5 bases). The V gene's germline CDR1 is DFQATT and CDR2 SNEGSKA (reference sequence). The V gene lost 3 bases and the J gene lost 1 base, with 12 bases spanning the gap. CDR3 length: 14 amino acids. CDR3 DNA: TGCAGTGCTAGTCGTGGACACGTCCAAGAGACCCAGTACTTC. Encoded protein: CSASRGHVQETQYF.

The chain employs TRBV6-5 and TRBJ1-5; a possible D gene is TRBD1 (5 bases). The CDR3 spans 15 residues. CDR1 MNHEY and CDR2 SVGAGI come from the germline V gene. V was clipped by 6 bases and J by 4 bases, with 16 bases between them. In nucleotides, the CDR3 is TGTGCCAGCAGCCCCGGGGGGAGTCGGAATCAGCCCCAGCATTTT. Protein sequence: CASSPGGSRNQPQHF.

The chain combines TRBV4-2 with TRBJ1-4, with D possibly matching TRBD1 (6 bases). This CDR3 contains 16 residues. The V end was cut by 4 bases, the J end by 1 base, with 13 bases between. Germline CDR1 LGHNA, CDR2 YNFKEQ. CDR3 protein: CASSPGEQGTNEKLFF. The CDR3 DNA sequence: TGTGCCAGCAGCCCCGGGGAACAGGGAACTAATGAAAAACTGTTTTTT.

CDR3 DNA sequence: TGTGCCAGCAGCCGAATTAGCGGGAGCCTGGACGAGCAGTACTTC. Protein sequence: CASSRISGSLDEQYF. The rearrangement joins TRBV6-2 or TRBV6-3 to TRBJ2-7; 9 bases line up with TRBD2. J gave up 5 bases and V 6 bases, and 11 bases lay outside the gene matches. The CDR3 covers 15 residues. Germline CDR1 reads MNHEY; CDR2 reads SVGEGT.

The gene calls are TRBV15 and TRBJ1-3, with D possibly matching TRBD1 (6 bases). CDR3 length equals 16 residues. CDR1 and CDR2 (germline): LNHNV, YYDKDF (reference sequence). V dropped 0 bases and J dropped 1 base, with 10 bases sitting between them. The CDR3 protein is CATSRETTGSGNTIYF. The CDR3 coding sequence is TGTGCCACCAGCAGAGAAACAACAGGGTCTGGAAACACCATATATTTT. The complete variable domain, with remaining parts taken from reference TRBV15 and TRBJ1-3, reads DAMVIQNPRYQVTQFGKPVTLSCSQTLNHNVMYWYQQKSSQAPKLLFHYYDKDFNNEADTPDNFQSRRPNTSFCFLDIRSPGLGDTAMYLCATSRETTGSGNTIYFGEGSWLTVV.

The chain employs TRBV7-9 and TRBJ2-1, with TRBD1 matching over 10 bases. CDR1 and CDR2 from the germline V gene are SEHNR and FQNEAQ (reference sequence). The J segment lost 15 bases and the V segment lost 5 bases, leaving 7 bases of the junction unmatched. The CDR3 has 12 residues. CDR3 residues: CASSRGTGEWFF. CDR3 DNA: TGTGCCAGCAGCCGCGGGACAGGGGAATGGTTCTTC.

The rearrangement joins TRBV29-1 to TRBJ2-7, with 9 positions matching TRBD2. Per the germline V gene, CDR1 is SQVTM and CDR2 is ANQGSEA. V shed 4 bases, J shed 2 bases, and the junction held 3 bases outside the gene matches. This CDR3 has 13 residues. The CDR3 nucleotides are TGCAGCGTTGGCGGGGGGGGACCCTACGAGCAGTACTTC. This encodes CSVGGGGPYEQYF.

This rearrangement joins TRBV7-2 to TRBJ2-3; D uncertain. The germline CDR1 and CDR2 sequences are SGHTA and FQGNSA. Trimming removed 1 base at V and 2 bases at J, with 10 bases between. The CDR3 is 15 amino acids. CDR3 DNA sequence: TGTGCCAGCAGCTTAGGCATGGCATACACAGATACGCAGTATTTT. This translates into CASSLGMAYTDTQYF.

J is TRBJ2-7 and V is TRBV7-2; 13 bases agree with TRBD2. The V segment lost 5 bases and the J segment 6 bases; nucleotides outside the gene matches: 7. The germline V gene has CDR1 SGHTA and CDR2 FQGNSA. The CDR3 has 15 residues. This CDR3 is CASSIGLAGAGEQYF. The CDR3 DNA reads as TGTGCCAGCAGCATCGGACTAGCGGGGGCGGGCGAGCAGTACTTC.

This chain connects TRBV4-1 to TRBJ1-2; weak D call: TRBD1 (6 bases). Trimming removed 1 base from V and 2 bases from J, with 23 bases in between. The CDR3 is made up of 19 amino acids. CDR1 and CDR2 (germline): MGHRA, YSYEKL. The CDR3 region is CASSQVLPDSRFRNYGYTF. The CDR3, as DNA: TGCGCCAGCAGCCAAGTTCTCCCGGACAGCCGGTTTAGGAACTATGGCTACACCTTC.

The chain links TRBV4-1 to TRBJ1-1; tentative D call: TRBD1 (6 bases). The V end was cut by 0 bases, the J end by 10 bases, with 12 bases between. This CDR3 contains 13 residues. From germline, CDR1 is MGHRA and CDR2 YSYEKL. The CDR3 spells CASSQDIGRGAFF. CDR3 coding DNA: TGCGCCAGCAGCCAAGATATAGGCAGGGGAGCTTTCTTT.

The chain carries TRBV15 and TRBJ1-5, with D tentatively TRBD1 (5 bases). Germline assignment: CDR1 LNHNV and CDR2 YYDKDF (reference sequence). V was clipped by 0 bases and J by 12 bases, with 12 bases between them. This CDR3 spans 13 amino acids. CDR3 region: CATSRDSDSIQHF. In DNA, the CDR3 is TGTGCCACCAGCAGAGATTCTGACAGCATCCAGCATTTT.

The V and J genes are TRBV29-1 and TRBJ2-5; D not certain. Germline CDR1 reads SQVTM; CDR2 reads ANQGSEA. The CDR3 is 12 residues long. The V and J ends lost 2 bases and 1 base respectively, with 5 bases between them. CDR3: CSVEPFQETQYF. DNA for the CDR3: TGCAGCGTTGAACCATTCCAAGAGACCCAGTACTTC. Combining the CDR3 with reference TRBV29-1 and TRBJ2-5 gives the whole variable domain SAVISQKPSRDICQRGTSLTIQCQVDSQVTMMFWYRQQPGQSLTLIATANQGSEATYESGFVIDKFPISRPNLTFSTLTVSNMSPEDSSIYLCSVEPFQETQYFGPGTRLLVL.